A single sample gave rise to the 18 T cell receptor beta chains below, sequenced in a study of cytomegalovirus exposure and HLA in healthy donors. PCR employed 60 Vbeta and 13 Jbeta primers. Clones were sequenced by immunoSEQ multiplex PCR, and TCRdb holds only the in-frame ones, with some missing. This table has 65,000 to 70,000 clones, approximately 68% appearing once. The sequencing sample was made of PBMCs. Receptors were obtained from a woman in her twenties or thirties in good health and CMV-seronegative.

The genes are TRBV2 and TRBJ2-7, with 10 bases matching TRBD1. The CDR3 consists of 16 residues. CDR1 is SNHLY, CDR2 FYNNEI, per germline. V lost 6 bases, J lost 1 base, and 9 bases stayed unmatched. In DNA, the CDR3 is TGTGCCAGCAGGGCACGCGGACAGGGGGTTTCCTACGAGCAGTACTTC. It yields the protein CASRARGQGVSYEQYF.

This chain connects TRBV6-1 to TRBJ1-1; D perhaps matches TRBD1 (5 bases). The V end was cut by 8 bases, the J end by 6 bases, with 19 bases between. Germline V gene lookup returns CDR1 MNHNS and CDR2 SASEGT. The CDR3 extends over 14 amino acids. The CDR3 sequence: CASSPSLGEAEAFF. The CDR3 DNA follows: TGTGCCAGCTCACCTAGTCTGGGGGAGGCTGAAGCTTTCTTT.

V is TRBV7-9 and J is TRBJ2-1, with D perhaps TRBD1 (5 bases). V was pared by 0 bases and J by 0 bases, with 6 bases between. This CDR3 comprises 15 residues. Germline V gene data show CDR1 as SEHNR and CDR2 as FQNEAQ (reference sequence). CDR3 sequence reads: CASSLAGVSYNEQFF. The CDR3 bases are TGTGCCAGCAGCTTAGCAGGGGTCTCCTACAATGAGCAGTTCTTC.

This clone was seen a single time. This chain connects TRBV7-2 to TRBJ2-7; 7 bases line up with TRBD1. Trimming took 3 bases from V and 6 from J; bases not matched to a gene: 11. Germline V lookup: CDR1 SGHTA, CDR2 FQGNSA. The CDR3 spans 15 residues. The CDR3 sequence: CASSFLPTGRGEQYF. The CDR3 coding sequence is TGTGCCAGCAGCTTCCTACCGACAGGGAGAGGCGAGCAGTACTTC.

The J gene is TRBJ1-4, the V gene TRBV5-4; D possibly corresponds to TRBD1 (5 bases). CDR1 is SGHNT and CDR2 is YYREEE in the germline V gene (reference sequence). The CDR3 extends over 14 amino acids. Trimming removed 2 bases at V and 8 bases at J, with 13 bases between. CDR3 sequence: CASSFTGGDEKLFF. CDR3 DNA: TGTGCCAGCAGCTTTACGGGAGGGGACGAAAAACTGTTTTTT.

This clone was picked up a small number of times. This chain joins TRBV7-9 and TRBJ1-5; the D gene is possibly TRBD1 (5 bases). V was shortened by 1 base and J by 3 bases, with 7 bases between the two germline ends. The CDR3 has 14 amino acids. Germline V CDR1 and CDR2: SEHNR, FQNEAQ (reference sequence). CDR3 in amino acids: CASSLGGANQPQHF. The CDR3 bases are TGTGCCAGCAGCTTAGGTGGGGCCAATCAGCCCCAGCATTTT.

The V and J genes are TRBV5-1 and TRBJ2-1; 10 nucleotides match TRBD2. The CDR3 covers 17 residues. The V gene end was trimmed by 4 bases and the J gene end by 9 bases; junction bases not matched to a gene: 16. Per the germline V gene, CDR1 is SGHRS and CDR2 is YFSETQ. The CDR3 DNA is TGCGCCAGCAGCCCCCTATCAAGCGGGGGGGCCGCCAGTGAGCAGTTCTTC. Protein product: CASSPLSSGGAASEQFF.

The V and J genes are TRBV5-6 and TRBJ2-7, with 9 nucleotides matching TRBD1. Germline CDR1 reads SGHDT; CDR2 reads YYEEEE. Unmatched junction bases numbered 7, after V lost 6 bases and J lost 3 bases. CDR3 length: 14 amino acids. The CDR3 is CASTLGTGRYEQYF. In DNA form, the CDR3 reads TGTGCCAGCACCCTAGGGACAGGGCGCTACGAGCAGTACTTC.

This clone was seen a handful of times. The CDR3 reads CASRITGPYNQPQHF. As DNA, the CDR3 is TGTGCCAGCAGAATCACAGGACCCTACAATCAGCCCCAGCATTTT. This rearrangement joins TRBV28 to TRBJ1-5; tentative D call: TRBD1 (5 bases). With 6 bases removed from V and 3 bases from J, the gap between germline ends came to 15 bases. The CDR3 has 15 residues. From germline, CDR1 is MDHEN and CDR2 SYDVKM.

CDR3 sequence reads: CAIRGGDSYNSPLHF. The CDR3 DNA is TGTGCCATCAGAGGGGGGGACTCCTATAATTCACCCCTCCACTTT. This chain links TRBV10-3 with TRBJ1-6; perhaps TRBD1 as D (6 bases). Trimming shortened V by 6 bases and J by 0 bases, and 9 bases separated the two germline ends. The germline V gene has CDR1 ENHRY and CDR2 SYGVKD. This CDR3 is built from 15 residues.

V usage is TRBV27 and J usage is TRBJ2-1, with 8 positions matching TRBD2. The CDR3 is 14 amino acids. Trimming cost V 3 bases and J 9 bases; bases outside gene matches: 7. Germline lookup yields CDR1 MNHEY and CDR2 SMNVEV (reference sequence). The CDR3 DNA reads TGTGCCAGCAGTTTCTCCGGGGGGGTTGTTGAGCAGTTCTTC. Its translation: CASSFSGGVVEQFF.

The gene calls are TRBV29-1 and TRBJ2-5, with a tentative D call TRBD2 (5 bases). The germline V gene has CDR1 SQVTM and CDR2 ANQGSEA. V was shortened by 8 bases and J by 2 bases, with 12 bases between the two germline ends. This CDR3 spans 12 amino acids. The CDR3, as DNA: TGCAGCCACTCCCCGGGGCAAGAGACCCAGTACTTC. Residues: CSHSPGQETQYF.

This chain joins TRBV10-3 and TRBJ1-4; 8 positions match TRBD1. Germline V gene lookup returns CDR1 ENHRY and CDR2 SYGVKD. The trim removed 3 bases at V and 6 bases at J, leaving 3 bases unmatched. The CDR3 totals 14 residues. The CDR3 nucleotides read TGTGCCATCAGTGAACAGGGGGGGTATGAAAAACTGTTTTTT. Translation gives CAISEQGGYEKLFF.

This rearrangement joins TRBV7-2 to TRBJ1-4; D gene ambiguous. Germline CDR1 is SGHTA and CDR2 is FQGNSA. CDR3 size: 14 residues. Trimming removed 7 bases from V and 3 bases from J, with 12 bases in between. The CDR3 bases are TGTGCCAGCACCCCGGGAGTTGCTAATGAAAAACTGTTTTTT. Protein product: CASTPGVANEKLFF. Filled out from reference TRBV7-2 and TRBJ1-4, the complete variable domain reads GAGVSQSPSNKVTEKGKDVELRCDPISGHTALYWYRQSLGQGLEFLIYFQGNSAPDKSGLPSDRFSAERTGGSVSTLTIQRTQQEDSAVYLCASTPGVANEKLFFGSGTQLSVL.

This clone was seen more than once but under ten times. V and J are TRBV19 and TRBJ1-6; D remains ambiguous. With 4 bases removed from V and 8 bases from J, the gap between germline ends came to 9 bases. The CDR3 loop spans 13 amino acids. Germline V gene sequence: CDR1 LNHDA, CDR2 SQIVND (reference sequence). CDR3 region: CASSRERYSPLHF. The CDR3 DNA is TGTGCCAGTAGTAGGGAGAGATATTCACCCCTCCACTTT. Using reference TRBV19 and TRBJ1-6 for the parts outside the CDR3, the full variable domain is DGGITQSPKYLFRKEGQNVTLSCEQNLNHDAMYWYRQDPGQGLRLIYYSQIVNDFQKGDIAEGYSVSREKKESFPLTVTSAQKNPTAFYLCASSRERYSPLHFGNGTRLTVT.

V is TRBV5-1 and J is TRBJ2-7; TRBD1 is a possible D gene (5 bases). V was clipped by 4 bases and J by 6 bases, with 11 bases between them. This CDR3 region has 12 residues. Germline-derived CDR1 and CDR2 are SGHRS and YFSETQ. In nucleotides, the CDR3 is TGCGCCAGCAGCCACCCAAGGGGCGAGCAGTACTTC. It yields the protein CASSHPRGEQYF.

CDR3 DNA sequence: TGTGCCACCAGCAGAGATTTAAAAAACACTGAAGCTTTCTTT. This sequence encodes CATSRDLKNTEAFF. This sequence joins TRBV15 and TRBJ1-1; D gene unclear. Between the trimmed V and J ends, which lost 0 bases and 2 bases, there was a span of 7 bases. CDR3 length: 14 amino acids. In germline, CDR1 is LNHNV, CDR2 YYDKDF (reference sequence).

The V gene is TRBV2, the J gene TRBJ1-1, with no clear D. Deletions cut 1 base from V and 1 base from J, with 10 bases between. This CDR3 is 15 amino acids long. CDR1 SNHLY and CDR2 FYNNEI come from the germline V gene. The CDR3 is CASSEGETPNTEAFF. The CDR3 coding sequence is TGTGCCAGCAGTGAAGGCGAGACACCGAACACTGAAGCTTTCTTT.